This TCR beta chain was captured by sequencing in a study of T cell repertoires in cytomegalovirus infection. There are 15 residues in the CDR3. V lost 3 bases and J lost 7, with 18 bases in between. CDR1 is MGHRA, CDR2 YSYEKL, per germline. MiXCR was run by TCRdb on the reads, yielding one entry per CDR3 protein. The sample carries more than 20,000 distinct CDR3 sequences, over 40% recorded once. This clonotype was found a few times. Its antigen is unidentified. The input for sequencing was CD8+ T cells from cultured PBMCs, taken from culture after CMV antigen stimulation. This clonotype originated in a human donor in good health (CMV status not recorded). Some clones in this sample may be carry-over from other donors' samples. The chain employs TRBV4-1 and TRBJ1-2; D uncertain. CDR3 DNA: TGCGCCAGCAGCCATGGAGATCCCGGAGGGAGTGGCTACACCTTC. Its protein is CASSHGDPGGSGYTF.